The following is a T cell receptor (beta chain) sequence with its context. Authors' methods: ImmunoSEQ only sent back junction sequences with no quality scores, so filtering was done differently. Measured with immunoSEQ multiplex PCR; TCRdb has only the in-frame clones, and not every one. For V, J and clone size, that table is used; D and trimming come from the DNA. The table has about 2 million clones, about 95% seen once; the top ten hold about 0.13%. Germline values: CDR1 SGHDT, CDR2 YYEEEE. Losses at the gene ends were 0 bases for V and 0 bases for J; bases not matched to a gene: 1. The CDR3 consists of 15 residues. The data originate from a study of shared clonotypes between healthy human individuals.

The chain employs TRBV5-6 and TRBJ2-7; 9 positions match TRBD2. The sequence was obtained from a man aged 18 to 29 in good health. Sequencing used naive CD4+ T cells sorted from blood. Subset noted: CD45RA+ positively selected. CDR3 coding DNA: TGTGCCAGCAGCTTGGATAGCGGGAGCTCCTACGAGCAGTACTTC. Protein: CASSLDSGSSYEQYF.